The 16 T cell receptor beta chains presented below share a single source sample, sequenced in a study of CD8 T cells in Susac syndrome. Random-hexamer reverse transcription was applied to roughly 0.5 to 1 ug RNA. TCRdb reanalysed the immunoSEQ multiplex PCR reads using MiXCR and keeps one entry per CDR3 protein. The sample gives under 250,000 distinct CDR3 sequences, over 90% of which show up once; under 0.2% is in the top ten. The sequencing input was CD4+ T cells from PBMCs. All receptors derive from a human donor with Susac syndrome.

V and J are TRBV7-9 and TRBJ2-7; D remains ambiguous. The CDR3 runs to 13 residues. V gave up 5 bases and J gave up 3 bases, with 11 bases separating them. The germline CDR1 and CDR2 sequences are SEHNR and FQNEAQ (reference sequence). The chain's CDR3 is CASSRSPDYEQYF. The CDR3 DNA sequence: TGTGCCAGCAGCCGATCCCCCGACTACGAGCAGTACTTC. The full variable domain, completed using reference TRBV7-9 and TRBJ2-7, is DTGVSQNPRHKITKRGQNVTFRCDPISEHNRLYWYRQTLGQGPEFLTYFQNEAQLEKSRLLSDRFSAERPKGSFSTLEIQRTEQGDSAMYLCASSRSPDYEQYFGPGTRLTVT.

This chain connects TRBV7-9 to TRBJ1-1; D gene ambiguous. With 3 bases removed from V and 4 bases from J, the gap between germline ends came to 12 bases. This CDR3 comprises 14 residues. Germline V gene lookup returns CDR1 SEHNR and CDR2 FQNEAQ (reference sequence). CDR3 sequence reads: CASSFKNPATEAFF. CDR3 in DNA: TGTGCCAGCAGCTTCAAAAACCCGGCCACTGAAGCTTTCTTT. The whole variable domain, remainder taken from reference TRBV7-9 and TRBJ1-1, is DTGVSQNPRHKITKRGQNVTFRCDPISEHNRLYWYRQTLGQGPEFLTYFQNEAQLEKSRLLSDRFSAERPKGSFSTLEIQRTEQGDSAMYLCASSFKNPATEAFFGQGTRLTVV.

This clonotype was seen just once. CDR3 amino acids: CASSPTATDTQYF. In DNA form, the CDR3 reads TGTGCCAGCTCTCCGACCGCGACAGATACGCAGTATTTT. The gene calls are TRBV18 and TRBJ2-3, with no clear D. Germline loops: CDR1 KGHSH, CDR2 LQKENI. The CDR3 runs 13 residues. V was cut by 6 bases and J by 3 bases, with 10 bases left in between. Looking up the rest from reference TRBV18 and TRBJ2-3 gives the full variable domain: NAGVMQNPRHLVRRRGQEARLRCSPMKGHSHVYWYRQLPEEGLKFMVYLQKENIIDESGMPKERFSAEFPKEGPSILRIQQVVRGDSAAYFCASSPTATDTQYFGPGTRLTVL.

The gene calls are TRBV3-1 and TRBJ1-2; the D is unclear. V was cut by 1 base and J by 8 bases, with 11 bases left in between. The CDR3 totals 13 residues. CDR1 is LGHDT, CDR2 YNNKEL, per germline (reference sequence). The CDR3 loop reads CASSQGLDEGYTF. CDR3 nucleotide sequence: TGTGCCAGCAGCCAAGGTCTGGACGAGGGCTACACCTTC.

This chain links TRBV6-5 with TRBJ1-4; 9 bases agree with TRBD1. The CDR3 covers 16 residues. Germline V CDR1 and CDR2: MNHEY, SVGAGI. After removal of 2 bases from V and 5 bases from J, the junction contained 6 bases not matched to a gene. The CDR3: CASSYSAGTGNEKLFF. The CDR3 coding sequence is TGTGCCAGCAGTTACAGCGCCGGGACAGGGAATGAAAAACTGTTTTTT.

The CDR3 DNA follows: TGTGCCAGCAGGGTACAGGGCCTAGATTGGACCCAGCATTTT. Translated, it gives CASRVQGLDWTQHF. This chain links TRBV28 with TRBJ1-5, with D perhaps matching TRBD1 (6 bases). The CDR3 contains 14 residues. Germline-derived CDR1 and CDR2 are MDHEN and SYDVKM. V lost 6 bases to trimming and J lost 11 bases, with 20 bases between them. Looking up the rest from reference TRBV28 and TRBJ1-5 gives the full variable domain: DVKVTQSSRYLVKRTGEKVFLECVQDMDHENMFWYRQDPGLGLRLIYFSYDVKMKEKGDIPEGYSVSREKKERFSLILESASTNQTSMYLCASRVQGLDWTQHFGDGTRLSIL.

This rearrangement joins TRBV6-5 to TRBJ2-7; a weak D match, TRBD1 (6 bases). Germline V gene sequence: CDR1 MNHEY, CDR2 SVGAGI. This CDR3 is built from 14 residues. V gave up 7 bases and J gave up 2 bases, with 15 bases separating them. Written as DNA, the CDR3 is TGTGCCAGCATCGGCCAGGGGACCCCCTACGAGCAGTACTTC. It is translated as CASIGQGTPYEQYF.

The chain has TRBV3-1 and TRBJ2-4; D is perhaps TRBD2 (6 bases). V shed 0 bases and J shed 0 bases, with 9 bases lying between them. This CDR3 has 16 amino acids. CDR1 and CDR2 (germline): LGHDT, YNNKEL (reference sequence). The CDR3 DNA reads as TGTGCCAGCAGCCAAGATACGGGACTAGCCAAAAACATTCAGTACTTC. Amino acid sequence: CASSQDTGLAKNIQYF.

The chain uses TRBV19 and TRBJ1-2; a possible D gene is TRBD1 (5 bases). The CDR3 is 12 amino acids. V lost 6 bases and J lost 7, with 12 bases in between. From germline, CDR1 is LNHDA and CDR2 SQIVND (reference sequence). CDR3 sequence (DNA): TGTGCCAGTAGCCTCAGCGGGGGTGGCTACACCTTC. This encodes CASSLSGGGYTF.

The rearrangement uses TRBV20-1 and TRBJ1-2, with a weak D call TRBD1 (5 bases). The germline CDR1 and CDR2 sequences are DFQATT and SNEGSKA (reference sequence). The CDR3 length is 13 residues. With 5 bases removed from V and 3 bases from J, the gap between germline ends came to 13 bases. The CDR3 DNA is TGCAGTGCTCCTCCAGGGTCGGACTATGGCTACACCTTC. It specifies CSAPPGSDYGYTF.

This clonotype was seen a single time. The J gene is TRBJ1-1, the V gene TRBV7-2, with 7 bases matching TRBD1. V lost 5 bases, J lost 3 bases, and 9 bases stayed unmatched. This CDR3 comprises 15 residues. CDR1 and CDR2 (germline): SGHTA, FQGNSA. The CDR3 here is CASSQGVGGYTEAFF. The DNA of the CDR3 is TGTGCCAGCAGCCAGGGGGTCGGGGGTTACACTGAAGCTTTCTTT.

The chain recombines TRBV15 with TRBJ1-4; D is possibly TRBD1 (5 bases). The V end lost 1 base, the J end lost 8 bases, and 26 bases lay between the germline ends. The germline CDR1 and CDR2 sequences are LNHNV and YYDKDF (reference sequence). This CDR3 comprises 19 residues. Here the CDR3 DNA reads TGTGCCACCAGCAGAGTTGTGGGACGGAGGACGCTGGAAGGGGAAAAACTGTTTTTT. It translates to CATSRVVGRRTLEGEKLFF.

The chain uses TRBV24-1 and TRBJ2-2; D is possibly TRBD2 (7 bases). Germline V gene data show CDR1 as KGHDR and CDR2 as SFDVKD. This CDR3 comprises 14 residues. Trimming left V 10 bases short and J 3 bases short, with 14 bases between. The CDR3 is CATGGGPDTGELFF. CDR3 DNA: TGTGCCACTGGGGGGGGGCCGGACACCGGGGAGCTGTTTTTT.

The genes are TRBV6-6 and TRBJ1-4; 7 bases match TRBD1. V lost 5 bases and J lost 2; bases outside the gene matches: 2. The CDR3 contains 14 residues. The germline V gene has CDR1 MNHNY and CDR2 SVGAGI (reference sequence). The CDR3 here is CASSQQGTNEKLFF. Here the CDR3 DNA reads TGTGCCAGCAGTCAACAGGGGACTAATGAAAAACTGTTTTTT.

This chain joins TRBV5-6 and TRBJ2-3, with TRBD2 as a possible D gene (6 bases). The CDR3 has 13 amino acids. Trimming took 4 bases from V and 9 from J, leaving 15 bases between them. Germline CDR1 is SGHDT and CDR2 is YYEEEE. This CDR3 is CASSPSGRKTQYF. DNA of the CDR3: TGTGCCAGCAGCCCGAGCGGGCGAAAAACGCAGTATTTT.

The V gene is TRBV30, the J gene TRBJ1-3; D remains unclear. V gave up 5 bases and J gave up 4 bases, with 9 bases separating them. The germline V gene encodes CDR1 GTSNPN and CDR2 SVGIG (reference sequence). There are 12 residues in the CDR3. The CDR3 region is CAWATPGNTIYF. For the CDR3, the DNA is TGTGCCTGGGCCACTCCAGGAAACACCATATATTTT. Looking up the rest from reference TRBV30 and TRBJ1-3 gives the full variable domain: SQTIHQWPATLVQPVGSPLSLECTVEGTSNPNLYWYRQAAGRGLQLLFYSVGIGQISSEVPQNLSASRPQDRQFILSSKKLLLSDSGFYLCAWATPGNTIYFGEGSWLTVV.